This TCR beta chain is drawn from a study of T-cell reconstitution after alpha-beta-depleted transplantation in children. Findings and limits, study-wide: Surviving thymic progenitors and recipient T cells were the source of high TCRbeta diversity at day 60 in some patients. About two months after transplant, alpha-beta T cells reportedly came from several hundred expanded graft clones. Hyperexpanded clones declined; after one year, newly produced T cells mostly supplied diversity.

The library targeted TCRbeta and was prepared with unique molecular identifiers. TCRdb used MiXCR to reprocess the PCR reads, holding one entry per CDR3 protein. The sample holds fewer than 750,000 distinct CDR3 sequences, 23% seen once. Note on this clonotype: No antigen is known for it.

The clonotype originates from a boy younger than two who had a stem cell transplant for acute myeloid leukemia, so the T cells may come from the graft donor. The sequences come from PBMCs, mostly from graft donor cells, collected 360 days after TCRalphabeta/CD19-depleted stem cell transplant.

CDR3: CSAREYQETQYF. The CDR3 bases are TGCAGTGCTAGAGAGTACCAAGAGACCCAGTACTTC. This chain uses TRBV20-1 with TRBJ2-5; D is unclear. Deletions cut 0 bases from V and 0 bases from J, with 2 bases between. This CDR3 is 12 amino acids long. CDR1 is DFQATT, CDR2 SNEGSKA, per germline (reference sequence).